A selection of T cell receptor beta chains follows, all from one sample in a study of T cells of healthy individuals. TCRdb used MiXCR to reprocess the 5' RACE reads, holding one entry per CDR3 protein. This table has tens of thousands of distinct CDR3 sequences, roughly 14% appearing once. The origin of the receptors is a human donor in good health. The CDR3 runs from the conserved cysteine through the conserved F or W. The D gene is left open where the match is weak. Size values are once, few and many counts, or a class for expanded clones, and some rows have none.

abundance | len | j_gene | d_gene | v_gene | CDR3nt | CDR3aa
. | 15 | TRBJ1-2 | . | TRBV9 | TGTGCCAGCAGCGTAGGGGTTATGGCTATCTATGGCTACACCTTC | CASSVGVMAIYGYTF
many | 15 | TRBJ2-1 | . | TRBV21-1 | TGTGCCAGCAGCAAGGAGAGGGGATGGAGCAATGAGCAGTTCTTC | CASSKERGWSNEQFF
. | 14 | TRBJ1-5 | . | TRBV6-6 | TGTGCCAGCAGACAGGAACAGGAGAATCAGCCCCAGCATTTT | CASRQEQENQPQHF
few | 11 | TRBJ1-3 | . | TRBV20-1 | TGCAGTGGAAGTTGGGGAAACACCATATATTTT | CSGSWGNTIYF
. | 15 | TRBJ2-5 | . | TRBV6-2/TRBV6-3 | TGTGCCTCCGATGGTTGGGGCCGGGCACAAGAGACCCAGTACTTC | CASDGWGRAQETQYF
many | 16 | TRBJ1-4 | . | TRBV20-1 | TGCAGTGCTAGAGATCGGTCGGGGCCGGATTATGAAAAACTGTTTTTT | CSARDRSGPDYEKLFF
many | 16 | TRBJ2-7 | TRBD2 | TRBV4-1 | TGCGCCAGCAGCCAAGATACTGGACTAGCGGTCTCTGGGCAGTACTTC | CASSQDTGLAVSGQYF
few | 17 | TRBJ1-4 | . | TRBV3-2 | TGTGCCAGCAGCCCCCCATTCAAAGGGCGAACTAATGAAAAACTGTTTTTT | CASSPPFKGRTNEKLFF
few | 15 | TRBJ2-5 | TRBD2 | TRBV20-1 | TGCAGTGCTAGAGTCAGCGGGAGGGATCAAGAGACCCAGTACTTC | CSARVSGRDQETQYF
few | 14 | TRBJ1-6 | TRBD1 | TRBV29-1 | TGCAGCGTTTCTCAGGGGGAATCGGATTCACCCCTCCACTTT | CSVSQGESDSPLHF
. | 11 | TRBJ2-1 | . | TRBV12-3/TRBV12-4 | TGTGCCAGCAGTGCTTACAATGAGCAGTTCTTC | CASSAYNEQFF
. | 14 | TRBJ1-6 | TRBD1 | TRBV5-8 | TGTGCCAGCAGCTTAGACAGGGGGAGTTCACCCCTCCACTTT | CASSLDRGSSPLHF
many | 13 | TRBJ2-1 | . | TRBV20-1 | TGCAGTGCTAGACCTCCCCGGGGAACTGAGCAGTTCTTC | CSARPPRGTEQFF
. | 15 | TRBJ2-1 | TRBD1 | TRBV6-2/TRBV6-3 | TGTGCCAGCAGTTACCGCCGGGACAGGGGCTATGAGCAGTTCTTC | CASSYRRDRGYEQFF
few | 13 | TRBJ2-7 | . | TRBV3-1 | TGTGCCAGCAGCCAAGAGAGGGGCCACGAGCAGTACTTC | CASSQERGHEQYF
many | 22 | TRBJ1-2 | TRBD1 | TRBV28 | TGTGCCAGCAGCCCTATTCCCGGGACAGGGGGGCCCACTCCTTCTGGAAACTATGGCTACACCTTC | CASSPIPGTGGPTPSGNYGYTF
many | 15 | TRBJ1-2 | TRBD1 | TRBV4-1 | TGCGCCAGCAGCCAACCCCTCCGGGACAGGGGTGGCTACACCTTC | CASSQPLRDRGGYTF
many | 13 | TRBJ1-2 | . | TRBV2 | TGTGCCAGCACCGAAATGGGGGCATGGGGCTACACCTTC | CASTEMGAWGYTF
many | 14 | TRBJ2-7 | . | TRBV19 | TGTGCCAGTAGTATTGGGGTCGGACCCTACGAGCAGTACTTC | CASSIGVGPYEQYF
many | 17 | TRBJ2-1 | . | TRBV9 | TGTGCCAGCAGCATTGCAGGGGGGGAGGGCCCTAGGCATGAGCAGTTCTTC | CASSIAGGEGPRHEQFF
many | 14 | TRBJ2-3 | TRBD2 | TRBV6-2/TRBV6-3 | TGTGCCAGCAGTTCCGGGGGGAGCACAGATACGCAGTATTTT | CASSSGGSTDTQYF
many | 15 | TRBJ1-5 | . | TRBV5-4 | TGTGCCAGCAGCTTGGAGCCACAAGCCAATCAGCCCCAGCATTTT | CASSLEPQANQPQHF
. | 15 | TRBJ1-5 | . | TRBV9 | TGTGCCAGCAGCGTAAGTTCAGGGGGCAATCAGCCCCAGCATTTT | CASSVSSGGNQPQHF
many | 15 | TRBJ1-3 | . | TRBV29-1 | TGCAGCGTTGAAGTTGAGGGCAGCTCTGGAAACACCATATATTTT | CSVEVEGSSGNTIYF
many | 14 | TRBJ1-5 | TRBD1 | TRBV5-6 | TGTGCCAGCAGCCTGGGACAGAAGAATCAGCCCCAGCATTTT | CASSLGQKNQPQHF
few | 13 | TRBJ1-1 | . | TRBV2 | TGTGCCAGCAGCAACGCCAAGAACACTGAAGCTTTCTTT | CASSNAKNTEAFF
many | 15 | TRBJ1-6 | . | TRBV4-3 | TGCGCCAGCAGCCAGATGGGACACCATAATTCACCCCTCCACTTT | CASSQMGHHNSPLHF
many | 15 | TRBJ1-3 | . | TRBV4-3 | TGCGCCAGCAGCCTCGCGGCCGGAGCTGGAAACACCATATATTTT | CASSLAAGAGNTIYF
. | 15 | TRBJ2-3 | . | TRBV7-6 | TGTGCCAGCAGCCCCGCAAGCGGCAGCACAGATACGCAGTATTTT | CASSPASGSTDTQYF
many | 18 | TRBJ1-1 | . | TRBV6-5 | TGTGCCAGCACCTTAGGGGCCACGCGGGGCAGCTTGAACACTGAAGCTTTCTTT | CASTLGATRGSLNTEAFF
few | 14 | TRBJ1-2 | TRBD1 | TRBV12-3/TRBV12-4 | TGTGCCAGCAGCTTTGACAGGGGGTTCTATGGCTACACCTTC | CASSFDRGFYGYTF
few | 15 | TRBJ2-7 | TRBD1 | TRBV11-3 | TGTGCCAGCAGCTTAGATGGGACAGGGAATCGCGAGCAGTACTTC | CASSLDGTGNREQYF
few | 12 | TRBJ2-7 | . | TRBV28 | TGTGCCAGCACCCGATCTATGGGCGAGCAGTACTTC | CASTRSMGEQYF
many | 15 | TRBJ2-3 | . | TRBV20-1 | TGCAGTGCTAGAGATTTTGGAGGAAGCACAGATACGCAGTATTTT | CSARDFGGSTDTQYF
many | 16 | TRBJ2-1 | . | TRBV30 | TGTGCCTGGAGTCCACCGGGGGGACACCCCTACAATGAGCAGTTCTTC | CAWSPPGGHPYNEQFF
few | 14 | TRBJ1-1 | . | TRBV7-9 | TGTGCCAGCAGCTTACTAAGGGGTGGCACTGAAGCTTTCTTT | CASSLLRGGTEAFF
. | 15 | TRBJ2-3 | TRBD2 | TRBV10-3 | TGTGCCATCAGTGAGTCAACGGGGGGGCCCGATACGCAGTATTTT | CAISESTGGPDTQYF
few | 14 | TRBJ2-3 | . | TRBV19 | TGTGCCAGTAGAGAGGTCCGGGCCACAGATACGCAGTATTTT | CASREVRATDTQYF
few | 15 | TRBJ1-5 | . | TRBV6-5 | TGTGCCAGCAGCATAAGGGAGGGGGTCGGTCAGCCCCAGCATTTT | CASSIREGVGQPQHF
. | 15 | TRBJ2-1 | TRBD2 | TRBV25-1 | TGTGCCAGCAAAGCTAGCGGGAGGGCCTACAATGAGCAGTTCTTC | CASKASGRAYNEQFF
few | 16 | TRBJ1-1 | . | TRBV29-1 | TGCAGCGTTGACCGAAGAGGAGGCATAACGAACACTGAAGCTTTCTTT | CSVDRRGGITNTEAFF
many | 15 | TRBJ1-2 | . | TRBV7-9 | TGTGCCAGCAGCTTAGAAGGCGGCTATAACTATGGCTACACCTTC | CASSLEGGYNYGYTF
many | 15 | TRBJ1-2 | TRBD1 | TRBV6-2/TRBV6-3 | TGTGCCAGCAGTGGAAGGGACAGGGGCGTCTATGGCTACACCTTC | CASSGRDRGVYGYTF
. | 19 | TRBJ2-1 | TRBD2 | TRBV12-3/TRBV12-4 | TGTGCCAGCAGCACGACAGGGAGAGGACTAGCGGGGCTTCGCAATGAGCAGTTCTTC | CASSTTGRGLAGLRNEQFF
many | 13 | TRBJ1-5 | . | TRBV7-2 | TGTGCCAGCAGCTTAGCCAGGGATCAGCCCCAGCATTTT | CASSLARDQPQHF
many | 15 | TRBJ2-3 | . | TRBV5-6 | TGTGCCAGCAGCTTAAGGGGACTTAGCACAGATACGCAGTATTTT | CASSLRGLSTDTQYF
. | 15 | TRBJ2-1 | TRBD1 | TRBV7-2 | TGTGCCAGCAGCTTCTCCTTGGGACAGGGAGGTGAGCAGTTCTTC | CASSFSLGQGGEQFF
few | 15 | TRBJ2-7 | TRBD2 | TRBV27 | TGTGCCAGCAGTTTAGGGGGACTAGCGGTCTACGAGCAGTACTTC | CASSLGGLAVYEQYF
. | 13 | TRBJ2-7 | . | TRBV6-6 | TGTGCCAGCAGCCACGGGACTTATTACGAGCAGTACTTC | CASSHGTYYEQYF
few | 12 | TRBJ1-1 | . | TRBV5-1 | TGCGCCAGCAGCTTGGCTGGGGCTCGGGCTTTCTTT | CASSLAGARAFF
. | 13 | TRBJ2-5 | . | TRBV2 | TGTGCCAGCAGTGGGGGGTGTCAAGAGACCCAGTACTTC | CASSGGCQETQYF
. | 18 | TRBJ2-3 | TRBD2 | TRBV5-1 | TGCGCCAGCAGCTTGAGGGTTAGCGGGAGCTTGTCCACAGATACGCAGTATTTT | CASSLRVSGSLSTDTQYF
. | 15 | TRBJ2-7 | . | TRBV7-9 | TGTGCCAGCAGCTTACGCCACAGGGAGGTCTACGAGCAGTACTTC | CASSLRHREVYEQYF
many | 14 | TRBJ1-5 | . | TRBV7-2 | TGTGCCAGCAGCTTACAGGGAGGCAATCAGCCCCAGCATTTT | CASSLQGGNQPQHF
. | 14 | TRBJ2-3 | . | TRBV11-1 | TGTGCCAGCAGCCCGACCGCGGCGGGAGATACGCAGTATTTT | CASSPTAAGDTQYF
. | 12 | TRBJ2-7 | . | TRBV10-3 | TGTGCCATCAGTGGGGTTTCGAAAGAGCAGTACTTC | CAISGVSKEQYF